The subject of this entry is one T cell receptor beta chain. This entry is derived from a study of blood T cell repertoires in COVID-19. At the level of the study: PBMCs, B-cell-depleted T cells, or T cells provided the cDNA or gDNA that made up the material.

Germline lookup yields CDR1 SGHAT and CDR2 FQNNGV. The J segment lost 7 bases and the V segment lost 5 bases, leaving 11 bases of the junction unmatched. This CDR3 has 16 amino acids. In the original processing: From reference gene primer amplification, estimates of nucleated cell counts were derived. Clones were sequenced by immunoSEQ multiplex PCR, and TCRdb holds only the in-frame ones, with some missing. V and J calls and clone size follow that table, whereas D and trimming were derived from the DNA. The top ten hold less than 2.5% of the sample, which has a few hundred thousand clones, 70% to 90% seen once.

This receptor was obtained from a man younger than 45 who had recovered from COVID-19. V usage is TRBV11-2 and J usage is TRBJ1-3, with 10 bases matching TRBD1. The sequenced sample consisted of PBMCs or T cells enriched from blood (not recorded which). The CDR3 DNA sequence: TGTGCCAGCAGCGGACTGACAGGGGGCCGTGGGAACACCATATATTTT. Its protein is CASSGLTGGRGNTIYF.